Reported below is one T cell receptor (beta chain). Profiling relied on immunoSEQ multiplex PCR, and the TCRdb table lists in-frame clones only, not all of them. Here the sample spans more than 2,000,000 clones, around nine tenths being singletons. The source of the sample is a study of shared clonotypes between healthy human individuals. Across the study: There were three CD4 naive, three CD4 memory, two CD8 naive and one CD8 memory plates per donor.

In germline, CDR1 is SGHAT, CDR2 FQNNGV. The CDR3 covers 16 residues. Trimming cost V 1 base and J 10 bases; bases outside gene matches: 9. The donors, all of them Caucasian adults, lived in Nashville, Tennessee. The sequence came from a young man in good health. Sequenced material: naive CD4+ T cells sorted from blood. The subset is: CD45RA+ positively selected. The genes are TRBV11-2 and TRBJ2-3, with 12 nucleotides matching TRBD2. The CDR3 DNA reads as TGTGCCAGCAGCTTAGCGACTAGCGGGGGCGTCGGGGCGCAGTATTTT. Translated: CASSLATSGGVGAQYF.